Listed below are T cell receptor beta chains from one sample, sequenced in a study of blood T cell repertoires in COVID-19. Using immunoSEQ multiplex PCR, the repertoire was profiled, and TCRdb retains in-frame clones only, with some absent. The table has about 200,000 clones, 75% to 90% seen once. The sequencing sample was made of peripheral blood. The receptors here all came from a woman of 80 years or more with COVID-19, enrolled during active disease. CDR3s include the opening cysteine and the closing phenylalanine or tryptophan. The D gene is left open where the match is weak. A row's size may be missing; if present it is once, few, many or a size class.

V	D	J	size	CDR3	DNA
TRBV6-6	TRBD1	TRBJ1-2	.	CASSYDQGAPRGYTF	TGTGCCAGCAGTTACGATCAGGGGGCGCCCCGAGGCTACACCTTC
TRBV7-9	.	TRBJ2-2	once	CASRPSLVTGELFF	TGTGCCAGCCGCCCCTCTCTAGTTACCGGGGAGCTGTTTTTT
TRBV7-9	.	TRBJ1-1	.	CASTPRGRGEAFF	TGTGCCAGCACCCCCCGGGGCCGGGGGGAAGCTTTCTTT
TRBV5-6	TRBD1	TRBJ1-3	.	CASSSLRDRVNTIYF	TGTGCCAGCAGCTCTCTCCGGGACAGGGTAAACACCATATATTTT
TRBV3-1/TRBV3-2	.	TRBJ1-1	.	CASSQAGGMNTEAFF	TGTGCCAGCAGCCAAGCGGGGGGAATGAACACTGAAGCTTTCTTT
TRBV21-1	.	TRBJ2-7	.	CASSKPPRGQYF	TGTGCCAGCAGCAAACCCCCACGGGGGCAGTACTTC
TRBV19	TRBD2	TRBJ2-3	.	CASSISGLAGRSTDTQYF	TGTGCCAGTAGTATTTCAGGACTAGCGGGACGCAGCACAGATACGCAGTATTTT
TRBV5-1	.	TRBJ1-5	.	CASSLDPNQPQHF	TGCGCCAGCAGCTTGGATCCAAATCAGCCCCAGCATTTT
TRBV6-5	.	TRBJ1-2	.	CASRISGLTYYGYTF	TGTGCCAGCAGAATCTCGGGACTAACCTACTATGGCTACACCTTC
TRBV10-3	TRBD1	TRBJ2-6	.	CAISEGTVSSGANVLTF	TGTGCCATCAGTGAAGGGACAGTCAGCTCTGGGGCCAACGTCCTGACTTTC
TRBV3-1/TRBV3-2	.	TRBJ2-5	.	CASSLFGRQGPKETQYF	TGTGCCAGCAGCCTATTCGGCAGGCAGGGGCCGAAAGAGACCCAGTACTTC
TRBV7-6	.	TRBJ1-1	once	CASSLRGSMNTEAFF	TGTGCCAGCAGCTTAAGGGGGAGTATGAACACTGAAGCTTTCTTT
TRBV18	.	TRBJ1-1	.	CASSPPGSVNTEAFF	TGTGCCAGCTCACCCCCGGGGAGCGTGAACACTGAAGCTTTCTTT
TRBV18	.	TRBJ1-1	.	CASSPVRESTEAFF	TGTGCCAGCTCACCCGTTAGGGAGAGCACTGAAGCTTTCTTT
TRBV3-1/TRBV3-2	.	TRBJ1-3	.	CASSQEGGYATIYF	TGTGCCAGCAGCCAAGAAGGAGGGTATGCCACCATATATTTT
TRBV9	TRBD2	TRBJ2-7	.	CASSVDPSGRTYEQYF	TGTGCCAGCAGCGTAGACCCTTCCGGGAGGACCTACGAGCAGTACTTC
TRBV7-8	TRBD1	TRBJ1-3	once	CASSLILGTGGDRNTIYF	TGTGCCAGCAGCCTCATTCTGGGGACAGGGGGCGATCGGAACACCATATATTTT
TRBV11-3	.	TRBJ1-1	few	CASGLGGVNTEAFF	TGTGCCAGCGGTTTGGGGGGGGTGAACACTGAAGCTTTCTTT
TRBV11-2	.	TRBJ2-6	.	CASSSYWLGVGANVLTF	TGTGCCAGCAGCTCATACTGGTTAGGGGTTGGGGCCAACGTCCTGACTTTC
TRBV30	TRBD1	TRBJ2-2	.	CAWRERTGTGELFF	TGTGCCTGGAGGGAACGGACAGGAACCGGGGAGCTGTTTTTT
TRBV9	.	TRBJ1-2	.	CASSALPGGYTF	TGTGCCAGCAGCGCGTTACCAGGGGGCTACACCTTC
TRBV28	TRBD1	TRBJ1-4	.	CASSSGDREVEKLFF	TGTGCCAGCAGTTCAGGGGACAGGGAGGTTGAAAAACTGTTTTTT
TRBV7-2	.	TRBJ2-7	.	CASRFSDYVLEQYF	TGTGCCAGCAGGTTTTCGGACTACGTTCTCGAGCAGTACTTC
TRBV6-5	.	TRBJ2-5	.	CASSYDSSMGTQYF	TGTGCCAGCAGTTACGACAGTAGTATGGGGACCCAGTACTTC
TRBV27	.	TRBJ1-6	.	CASSLSGGGIWSYNSPLHF	TGTGCCAGCAGTTTATCAGGGGGGGGGATTTGGTCCTATAATTCACCCCTCCACTTT
TRBV7-2	.	TRBJ2-6	.	CASNTGPGANVLTF	TGTGCCAGCAACACAGGTCCTGGGGCCAACGTCCTGACTTTC
TRBV6-5	TRBD2	TRBJ2-5	.	CATTMWEGSQYF	TGTGCCACCACTATGTGGGAGGGGAGCCAGTACTTC
TRBV28	.	TRBJ1-4	few	CASSLGGGITNEKLFF	TGTGCCAGCAGTTTAGGTGGGGGGATAACTAATGAAAAACTGTTTTTT
TRBV5-8	.	TRBJ2-7	few	CASSLQVPDYEQYF	TGTGCCAGCAGCTTACAGGTCCCAGACTACGAGCAGTACTTC
TRBV30	.	TRBJ1-2	.	CAWSVGGKNYGYTF	TGTGCCTGGAGTGTGGGCGGGAAGAACTATGGCTACACCTTC
TRBV6-5	.	TRBJ1-4	.	CASRSPGRGNEKLFF	TGTGCCAGCAGGTCCCCAGGGAGGGGGAATGAAAAACTGTTTTTT
TRBV6-2/TRBV6-3	TRBD2	TRBJ2-2	.	CASSLAGDTGELFF	TGTGCCAGCAGTTTAGCGGGAGACACCGGGGAGCTGTTTTTT
TRBV4-1	TRBD2	TRBJ2-1	.	CASSPSGGAYNEQFF	TGCGCCAGCAGTCCTAGCGGGGGGGCCTACAATGAGCAGTTCTTC
TRBV7-2	.	TRBJ2-2	once	CASSLGGVTGELFF	TGTGCCAGCAGCTTAGGGGGCGTCACCGGGGAGCTGTTTTTT
TRBV29-1	.	TRBJ1-1	.	CSVADRPNTEAFF	TGCAGCGTGGCAGACAGGCCGAACACTGAAGCTTTCTTT
TRBV2	TRBD1	TRBJ2-7	few	CASTRDRGYEQYF	TGTGCCAGCACCCGAGACAGGGGCTACGAGCAGTACTTC
TRBV5-4	.	TRBJ2-3	.	CASSLRGATDTQYF	TGTGCCAGCAGCTTGCGGGGGGCGACAGATACGCAGTATTTT
TRBV5-1	.	TRBJ1-3	.	CASRRGTSGNTIYF	TGCGCCAGCAGAAGGGGCACCTCTGGAAACACCATATATTTT
TRBV4-1	TRBD1	TRBJ2-7	.	CASSHGQGTYEQYF	TGCGCCAGCAGCCACGGACAGGGAACCTACGAGCAGTACTTC
TRBV5-8	TRBD1	TRBJ2-5	.	CASSLGQLWETQYF	TGTGCCAGCAGCCTGGGACAGCTCTGGGAGACCCAGTACTTC